The following is a TCR beta chain sequence with its context. The target antigen is unknown. One end of the junction fails to match germline, which may point to a read error. This sample is part of a study of OX40 agonist ivuxolimab in advanced cancers. Whole-study context: Subjects had a mean age of about 61 years, with a range of about 23 to 79; more than 70% were male. Overall study findings and caveats: Among some nonresponders, normalized T-cell clonal expansion was also low. Partial responders at 0.1-3.0 mg/kg had among the lowest clonal expansion.

Libraries were prepared by immunoSEQ multiplex PCR; TCRdb keeps only in-frame clonotypes and omits some of them. The profile covers tens of thousands of clones, with approximately 84% appearing a single time and about 5% taken by the ten largest. Autoimmune disease history or systemic immunosuppression led to patients being barred. CDR3 length equals 15 residues. Germline V gives CDR1 SNHLY, CDR2 FYNNEI. The chain links TRBV2 to TRBJ1-2; the match to TRBD1 covers 8 bases. The specimen was CD4+ or CD8+ T cells sorted from blood, collected in a trial of the OX40 agonist ivuxolimab. This receptor was identified in an adult with an advanced solid tumor such as melanoma, head and neck, liver or kidney cancer. The CDR3 is CASSERTGGNYGHTF. The DNA of the CDR3 is TGTGCCAGCAGTGAGCGAACAGGGGGGAACTATGGCCACACCTTC. Supplemented by reference TRBV2 and TRBJ1-2, the full variable domain reads EPEVTQTPSHQVTQMGQEVILRCVPISNHLYFYWYRQILGQKVEFLVSFYNNEISEKSEIFDDQFSVERPDGSNFTLKIRSTKLEDSAMYFCASSERTGGNYGHTFGSGTRLTVV.